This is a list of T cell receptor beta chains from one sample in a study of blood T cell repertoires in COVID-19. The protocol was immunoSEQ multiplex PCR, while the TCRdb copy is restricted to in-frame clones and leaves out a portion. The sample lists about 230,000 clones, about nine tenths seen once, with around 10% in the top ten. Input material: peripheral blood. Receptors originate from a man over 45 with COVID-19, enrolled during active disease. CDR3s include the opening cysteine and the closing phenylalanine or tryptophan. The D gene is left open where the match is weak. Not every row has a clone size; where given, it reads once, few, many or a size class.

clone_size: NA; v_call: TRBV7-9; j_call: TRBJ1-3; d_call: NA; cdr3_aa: CASSFETRPGPGNTIYF; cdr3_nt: TGTGCCAGCAGCTTCGAGACCCGGCCAGGGCCTGGAAACACCATATATTTT
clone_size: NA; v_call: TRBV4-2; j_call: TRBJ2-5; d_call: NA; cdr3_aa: CASSHLGPRQETQYF; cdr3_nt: TGTGCCAGCAGCCATTTGGGCCCGAGACAAGAGACCCAGTACTTC
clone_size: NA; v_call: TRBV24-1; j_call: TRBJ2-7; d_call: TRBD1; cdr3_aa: CATSDPSGTGRPYEQYF; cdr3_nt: TGTGCCACCAGTGACCCTTCCGGGACAGGTCGTCCCTACGAGCAGTACTTC
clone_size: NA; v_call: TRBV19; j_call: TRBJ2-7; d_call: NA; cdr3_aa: CASTDSYEQYF; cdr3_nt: TGTGCCAGTACAGACTCCTACGAGCAGTACTTC
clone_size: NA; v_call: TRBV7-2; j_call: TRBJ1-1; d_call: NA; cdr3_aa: CASSSLGAMNTEAFF; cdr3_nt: TGTGCCAGCAGCTCACTGGGAGCGATGAACACTGAAGCTTTCTTT
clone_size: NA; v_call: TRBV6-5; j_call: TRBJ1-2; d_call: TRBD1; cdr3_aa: CASRDREPYGYTF; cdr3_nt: TGTGCCAGCCGGGACAGGGAGCCGTATGGCTACACCTTC
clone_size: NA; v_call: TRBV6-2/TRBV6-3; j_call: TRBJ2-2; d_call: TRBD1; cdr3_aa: CASSITGQGHGELFF; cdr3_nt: TGTGCCAGCAGTATTACGGGACAGGGGCACGGGGAGCTGTTTTTT
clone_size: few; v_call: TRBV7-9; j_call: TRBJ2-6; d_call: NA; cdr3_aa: CASSRGDGAAGANVLTF; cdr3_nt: TGTGCCAGCAGCCGCGGGGACGGAGCCGCTGGGGCCAACGTCCTGACTTTC
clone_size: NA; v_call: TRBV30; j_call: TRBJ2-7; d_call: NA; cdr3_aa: CAWSIGHNYEQYF; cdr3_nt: TGTGCCTGGAGTATTGGACATAACTACGAGCAGTACTTC
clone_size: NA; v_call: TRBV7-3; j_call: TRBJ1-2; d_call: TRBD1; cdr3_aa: CASSTRQGGYGYTF; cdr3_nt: TGTGCCAGCAGCACCCGACAGGGAGGCTATGGCTACACCTTC
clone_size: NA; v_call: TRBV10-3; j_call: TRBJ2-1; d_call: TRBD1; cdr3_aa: CAISESRGRGSNEQFF; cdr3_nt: TGTGCCATCAGTGAGTCTCGGGGCAGGGGGTCCAATGAGCAGTTCTTC
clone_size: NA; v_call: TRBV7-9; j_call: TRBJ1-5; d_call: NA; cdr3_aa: CASSLGDFWQPQHF; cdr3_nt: TGTGCCAGCAGCTTAGGAGATTTTTGGCAGCCCCAGCATTTT
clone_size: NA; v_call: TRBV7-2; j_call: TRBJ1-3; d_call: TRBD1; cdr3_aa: CASSSPGQGLNTIYF; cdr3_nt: TGTGCCAGCAGCTCGCCGGGACAGGGCCTAAACACCATATATTTT
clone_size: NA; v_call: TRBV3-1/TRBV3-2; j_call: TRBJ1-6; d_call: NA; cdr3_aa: CASSQDTVGARTSPLHF; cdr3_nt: TGTGCCAGCAGCCAAGATACGGTAGGGGCGAGAACTTCACCCCTCCACTTT
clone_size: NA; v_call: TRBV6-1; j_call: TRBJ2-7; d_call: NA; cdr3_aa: CASSERLRQTGPPYEQYF; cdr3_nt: TGTGCCAGCAGTGAACGTCTAAGACAGACAGGCCCTCCCTACGAGCAGTACTTC
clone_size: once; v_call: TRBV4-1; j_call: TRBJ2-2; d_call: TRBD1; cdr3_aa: CASSAGQGGTGELFF; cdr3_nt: TGCGCCAGCAGCGCCGGACAGGGAGGCACCGGGGAGCTGTTTTTT
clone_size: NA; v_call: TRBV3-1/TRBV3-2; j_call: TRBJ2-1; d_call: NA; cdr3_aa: CASSRQGLNEQFF; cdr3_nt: TGTGCCAGCAGCCGCCAGGGTCTGAATGAGCAGTTCTTC